This T cell receptor (beta chain) originates from a study of shared clonotypes between healthy human individuals. Of note for this clone: Its antigen is undetermined.

Study-wide points: When compared with the clonotypes that were shared by all four sorted-subset donors, the non-shared clonotypes turned out to have lower generation probabilities.

There are 13 residues in the CDR3. The ends were cut back, 6 bases at V and 2 bases at J, with 10 bases in the middle. Per germline, CDR1 MNHEY and CDR2 SVGAGI. Here immunoSEQ multiplex PCR was the method, and the copy in TCRdb shows in-frame clones only, minus some. This table has 950,000 to 1,300,000 clones, about 70% appearing once. Sequencing used memory CD4+ T cells sorted from blood. Subset of the sample: CD45RA-negative fraction. This TCR was sampled from a man in his late teens or twenties in good health. The chain carries TRBV6-5 and TRBJ2-5, with unresolved D. The CDR3 coding sequence is TGTGCCAGCAGCCCGACATGGCAAGAGACCCAGTACTTC. Its translation: CASSPTWQETQYF.